This passage covers 7 T cell receptor beta chains from one sample sequenced in a study of blood T cell repertoires in COVID-19. Clones were read by immunoSEQ multiplex PCR, and TCRdb kept only the in-frame ones, dropping some. Among tens of thousands of clones listed, roughly 89% were seen once. Sequencing was done on a sample of peripheral blood. The source of these receptors is a human donor in a cohort sampled during active COVID-19.

The rearrangement joins TRBV6-6 to TRBJ2-7; D gene uncertain. Germline CDR1 and CDR2: MNHNY and SVGAGI (reference sequence). The CDR3 loop spans 11 amino acids. V dropped 2 bases and J dropped 6 bases, with 5 bases sitting between them. The CDR3 region has the DNA TGTGCCAGCAGTTACACCGGCGAGCAGTACTTC. Protein product: CASSYTGEQYF.

This clone was seen a few times. The V and J genes are TRBV2 and TRBJ2-7; a weak D match, TRBD1 (5 bases). V was shortened by 3 bases and J by 5 bases, with 17 bases between the two germline ends. Looked up from germline, CDR1 is SNHLY and CDR2 is FYNNEI. CDR3 length equals 15 residues. The CDR3 is CASSDFQGRRDEQYF. CDR3 in DNA: TGTGCCAGCAGTGACTTTCAGGGTCGTCGGGACGAGCAGTACTTC.

The rearrangement joins TRBV11-2 to TRBJ2-7; 8 nucleotides agree with TRBD1. In germline, CDR1 is SGHAT, CDR2 FQNNGV. Unmatched junction bases numbered 0, after V lost 1 base and J lost 4 bases. This CDR3 has 13 amino acids. CDR3 nucleotides: TGTGCCAGCAGCTTAGGGACAGGGTACGAGCAGTACTTC. Protein: CASSLGTGYEQYF.

This clone was seen a single time. V usage is TRBV12-1 and J usage is TRBJ1-2. TRBV12-1 is a documented pseudogene. The CDR3 is 16 residues long. DNA of the CDR3: TGTGCCAGCGGAGACTGTAGAGGGAGAGTGAATTATGGCTACACCTTC. This gives the protein CASGDCRGRVNYGYTF.

There are a few counts of this clone. The chain links TRBV10-1 to TRBJ2-7; 7 nucleotides match TRBD1. The V and J ends lost 2 bases and 4 bases, in that order; junction bases with no gene match: 2. CDR3 length equals 13 residues. Germline CDR1 is WNHNN and CDR2 is SYGVQD (reference sequence). This chain's CDR3 is CASSEGQEYEQYF. The CDR3 DNA follows: TGCGCCAGCAGTGAGGGACAGGAGTACGAGCAGTACTTC.

The J gene is TRBJ1-1, the V gene TRBV19, with 10 bases that match TRBD1. The trim removed 5 bases at V and 10 bases at J, leaving 7 bases unmatched. Per the germline V gene, CDR1 is LNHDA and CDR2 is SQIVND (reference sequence). This CDR3 is built from 13 residues. The CDR3 DNA follows: TGTGCCAGTAGTGCCCGAGACAGGGGGCGAGCTTTCTTT. The encoded protein is CASSARDRGRAFF.

A single count supports this clone. The CDR3: CASSLTGATEAFF. The DNA of the CDR3 is TGTGCCAGCAGCCTGACAGGGGCCACTGAAGCTTTCTTT. The chain links TRBV6-5 to TRBJ1-1; 8 bases agree with TRBD1. The CDR3 extends over 13 amino acids. With 6 bases clipped from V and 4 bases from J, the junction kept 4 bases outside the gene matches. Germline V CDR1 and CDR2: MNHEY, SVGAGI.